This is a list of T cell receptor beta chains from one sample in a study of graft-versus-host responses after intestinal transplantation. Their cognate antigens are unknown. The repertoire was sequenced with immunoSEQ multiplex PCR; TCRdb's copy has only in-frame clones and lacks some. The sample has 38,000 or so clones, 85% to 95% seen once. The source material was unstimulated CD8+ T cells sorted from spleen or lymph node cells, sampled before transplant. The receptors originated from a human donor who was the organ donor for an intestinal transplant. Each CDR3 is given with its conserved first and last residue. D genes are given only for firm matches. Size tells how often a clone was seen (once, few, many) or the class of an expanded clone, and some rows leave it out.

v_gene	abundance	j_gene	d_gene	CDR3aa	CDR3nt
TRBV13	.	TRBJ1-1	.	CASSSPRAFF	TGTGCCAGCAGCTCCCCCCGGGCTTTCTTT
TRBV11-3	.	TRBJ2-7	TRBD2	CASSFDSGGTYEQYF	TGTGCCAGCAGCTTTGACAGCGGGGGGACCTACGAGCAGTACTTC
TRBV13	.	TRBJ2-7	TRBD1	CASSSRDSPYEQYF	TGTGCCAGCAGCTCCCGGGACAGCCCCTACGAGCAGTACTTC
TRBV7-9	.	TRBJ1-2	TRBD1	CASFRGGGEDGYTF	TGTGCCAGCTTCAGGGGAGGGGGCGAGGATGGCTACACCTTC
TRBV4-3	once	TRBJ2-4	TRBD2	CASSQGGGPEGIQYF	TGCGCCAGCAGCCAAGGGGGGGGACCCGAAGGCATTCAGTACTTC
TRBV6-4	.	TRBJ2-3	TRBD2	CASSVAGGRGDTQYF	TGTGCCAGCAGTGTAGCGGGGGGGCGGGGAGATACGCAGTATTTT
TRBV6-5	.	TRBJ1-5	.	CASSYGPQPQHF	TGTGCCAGCAGTTATGGACCTCAGCCCCAGCATTTT
TRBV4-1	.	TRBJ1-1	.	CASSQEWVMNTEAFF	TGCGCCAGCAGCCAAGAGTGGGTGATGAACACTGAAGCTTTCTTT
TRBV2	.	TRBJ2-3	.	CASSETAGARGDTQYF	TGTGCCAGCAGTGAAACGGCGGGGGCCCGGGGAGATACGCAGTATTTT
TRBV6-6	.	TRBJ1-4	.	CASSIPGATNEKLFF	TGTGCCAGCAGTATTCCCGGGGCAACTAATGAAAAACTGTTTTTT
TRBV11-2	once	TRBJ1-2	.	CASSFEGNYGYTF	TGTGCCAGCAGCTTTGAGGGGAACTATGGCTACACCTTC
TRBV19	.	TRBJ1-6	TRBD1	CASGHRGYSPLHF	TGTGCCAGTGGACACAGGGGTTATTCACCCCTCCACTTT
TRBV7-2	.	TRBJ2-2	.	CASGGHTGELFF	TGTGCCAGCGGCGGACATACCGGGGAGCTGTTTTTT
TRBV4-2	.	TRBJ2-7	TRBD2	CASSQETGGRAYEQYF	TGTGCCAGCAGCCAAGAAACGGGGGGACGAGCCTACGAGCAGTACTTC
TRBV27	.	TRBJ2-1	.	CASRGWVRQYNEQFF	TGTGCCAGCAGAGGCTGGGTGAGGCAATACAATGAGCAGTTCTTC
TRBV4-1	.	TRBJ2-3	.	CASSLLFSRGGTDTQYF	TGCGCCAGCAGCCTCCTTTTTAGCAGGGGGGGCACAGATACGCAGTATTTT
TRBV7-9	.	TRBJ1-3	.	CASSLAPGNTIYF	TGTGCCAGCAGCTTAGCGCCTGGAAACACCATATATTTT
TRBV6-6	.	TRBJ1-6	TRBD1	CASSSQGQGEDSPLHF	TGTGCCAGCAGTTCCCAGGGACAGGGGGAGGATTCACCCCTCCACTTT
TRBV4-3	.	TRBJ1-4	.	CASSQEAGFNEKLFF	TGCGCCAGCAGCCAAGAGGCCGGGTTCAATGAAAAACTGTTTTTT
TRBV7-9	.	TRBJ2-5	.	CASSFYIGLQETQYF	TGTGCCAGCAGCTTTTACATCGGCCTCCAAGAGACCCAGTACTTC
TRBV2	.	TRBJ1-4	.	CASRGTLATNEKLFF	TGTGCCAGCAGAGGGACACTGGCAACTAATGAAAAACTGTTTTTT
TRBV7-9	.	TRBJ2-1	.	CASSLVYREPYNEQFF	TGTGCCAGCAGCTTAGTTTACAGGGAACCTTACAATGAGCAGTTCTTC
TRBV5-1	.	TRBJ2-1	.	CASSFQGGLYNEQFF	TGCGCCAGCAGCTTTCAGGGGGGCCTTTACAATGAGCAGTTCTTC
TRBV29-1	.	TRBJ2-3	TRBD2	CSVDGLAQGTDTQYF	TGCAGCGTTGATGGACTAGCCCAGGGCACAGATACGCAGTATTTT
TRBV10-3	.	TRBJ1-2	.	CATRGPNYGYTF	TGTGCCACCAGAGGCCCTAACTATGGCTACACCTTC
TRBV6-4	.	TRBJ1-3	.	CASSDSGGFGNTIYF	TGTGCCAGCAGTGACTCCGGAGGGTTTGGAAACACCATATATTTT
TRBV7-4	once	TRBJ1-2	.	CASSLGSLWLGPNGYTF	TGTGCCAGCAGCTTGGGTAGCTTATGGTTAGGGCCTAATGGCTACACCTTC
TRBV14	.	TRBJ2-1	TRBD2	CASSVLAGGPNEQFF	TGTGCCAGCAGCGTACTAGCGGGGGGGCCGAATGAGCAGTTCTTC
TRBV9	.	TRBJ2-3	TRBD2	CASSVSLAGGRDTDTQYF	TGTGCCAGCAGCGTATCCCTAGCGGGGGGGCGGGACACAGATACGCAGTATTTT
TRBV27	.	TRBJ1-3	.	CASSLSGAGNTIYF	TGTGCCAGCAGTTTGTCGGGGGCTGGAAACACCATATATTTT
TRBV6-4	.	TRBJ2-7	.	CASSVEGPYEQYF	TGTGCCAGCAGTGTGGAGGGGCCCTACGAGCAGTACTTC
TRBV4-3	few	TRBJ2-1	.	CASSQDRAGEQFF	TGCGCCAGCAGCCAAGATCGGGCGGGGGAGCAGTTCTTC
TRBV4-1	.	TRBJ1-2	.	CASSLRFQNRKTYGYTF	TGCGCCAGCAGCCTGCGTTTCCAGAACCGAAAGACCTATGGCTACACCTTC
TRBV4-1	.	TRBJ1-2	.	CASSQDRGTPYGYTF	TGCGCCAGCAGCCAAGATCGGGGAACTCCCTATGGCTACACCTTC
TRBV19	.	TRBJ2-7	TRBD1	CASSMGQGAYEQYF	TGTGCCAGTAGTATGGGACAGGGGGCGTACGAGCAGTACTTC
TRBV6-5	.	TRBJ2-5	.	CASSSFRGRAETQYF	TGTGCCAGCAGTTCTTTCCGGGGTCGGGCAGAGACCCAGTACTTC
TRBV4-3	once	TRBJ2-1	TRBD2	CASSLLLAGNNEQFF	TGCGCCAGCAGCCTATTACTAGCGGGGAACAATGAGCAGTTCTTC
TRBV5-4	once	TRBJ2-3	.	CASSLEVSTDTQYF	TGTGCCAGCAGCTTGGAGGTGAGCACAGATACGCAGTATTTT
TRBV5-6	.	TRBJ1-6	.	CASSFGTRVNSPLHF	TGTGCCAGCAGCTTTGGGACGAGGGTTAATTCACCCCTCCACTTT
TRBV4-2	once	TRBJ2-3	TRBD2	CASSQAGTSGGQADTQYF	TGTGCCAGCAGCCAAGCCGGGACTAGCGGGGGGCAGGCAGATACGCAGTATTTT
TRBV6-5	.	TRBJ1-5	.	CASSGLSNQPQHF	TGTGCCAGCAGTGGACTGAGCAATCAGCCCCAGCATTTT
TRBV7-9	.	TRBJ2-3	.	CASSLMEETQYF	TGTGCCAGCAGCTTAATGGAAGAGACGCAGTATTTT
TRBV9	few	TRBJ1-2	.	CASSVDVIANYGYTF	TGTGCCAGCAGCGTAGACGTGATAGCTAACTATGGCTACACCTTC
TRBV2	once	TRBJ2-3	.	CASRVSTDTQYF	TGTGCCAGCAGAGTCTCCACAGATACGCAGTATTTT
TRBV7-9	.	TRBJ2-7	TRBD1	CASSAGQVSSYEQYF	TGTGCCAGCAGCGCCGGACAGGTGAGCTCCTACGAGCAGTACTTC
TRBV5-4	.	TRBJ2-3	.	CASSFPPTDTQYF	TGTGCCAGCAGCTTTCCTCCCACAGATACGCAGTATTTT
TRBV9	.	TRBJ2-7	TRBD1	CASSVRDSPYEQYF	TGTGCCAGCAGCGTTCGGGACAGTCCCTACGAGCAGTACTTC
TRBV11-2	.	TRBJ1-1	.	CASSLVTGGRKAFF	TGTGCCAGCAGCTTAGTTACCGGCGGGCGGAAGGCTTTCTTT
TRBV11-2	.	TRBJ2-7	TRBD1	CASSTRQGPSYEQYF	TGTGCCAGCAGCACCAGACAGGGCCCCTCCTACGAGCAGTACTTC
TRBV19	.	TRBJ2-1	.	CASSHRGTYNEQFF	TGTGCCAGTAGTCACCGGGGGACTTACAATGAGCAGTTCTTC
TRBV18	.	TRBJ2-1	.	CASSPDWPHNEQFF	TGTGCCAGCTCACCGGACTGGCCACACAATGAGCAGTTCTTC
TRBV10-2	.	TRBJ1-5	.	CASSEGEGAPQHF	TGCGCCAGCAGTGAGGGGGAAGGAGCGCCCCAGCATTTT
TRBV9	.	TRBJ2-5	.	CASSVGGGAQETQYF	TGTGCCAGCAGCGTCGGTGGGGGCGCACAAGAGACCCAGTACTTC
TRBV5-1	.	TRBJ2-1	.	CASSFSTPLGISYNEQFF	TGCGCCAGCAGCTTTTCCACCCCCCTAGGGATCTCCTACAATGAGCAGTTCTTC
TRBV10-2	few	TRBJ2-1	TRBD2	CASSEGSSGNNEQFF	TGCGCCAGCAGTGAGGGGTCTAGCGGAAACAATGAGCAGTTCTTC
TRBV7-8	.	TRBJ1-1	.	CASSPNVFGVRHRGRRTEAFF	TGTGCCAGCAGCCCCAACGTATTCGGCGTAAGACACCGGGGGAGGAGAACTGAAGCTTTCTTT
TRBV7-9	.	TRBJ2-7	.	CASSTRDSDSYEQYF	TGTGCCAGCAGCACGCGGGACAGCGACTCCTACGAGCAGTACTTC
TRBV27	.	TRBJ1-1	.	CASSPPGEVFFF	TGTGCCAGCAGTCCCCCAGGGGAGGTTTTTTTCTTT
TRBV7-9	.	TRBJ2-1	.	CASSLEWAPTSSYNEQFF	TGTGCCAGCAGCTTAGAGTGGGCTCCCACAAGCTCCTACAATGAGCAGTTCTTC